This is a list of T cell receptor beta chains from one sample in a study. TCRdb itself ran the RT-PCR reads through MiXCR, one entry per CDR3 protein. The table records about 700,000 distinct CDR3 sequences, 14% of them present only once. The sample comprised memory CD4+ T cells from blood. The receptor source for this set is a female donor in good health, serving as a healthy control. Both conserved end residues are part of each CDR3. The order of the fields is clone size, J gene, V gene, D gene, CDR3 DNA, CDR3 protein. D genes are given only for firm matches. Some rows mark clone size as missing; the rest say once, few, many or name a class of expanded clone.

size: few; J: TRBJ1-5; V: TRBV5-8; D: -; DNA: TGTGCCAGCAGCCAGGGGACGGCGGCACGTCAGCCCCAGCATTTT; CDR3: CASSQGTAARQPQHF
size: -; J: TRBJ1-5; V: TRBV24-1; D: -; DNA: TGTGCCACCAGTGCTAGACAGAGCAGTCAGCCCCAGCATTTT; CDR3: CATSARQSSQPQHF
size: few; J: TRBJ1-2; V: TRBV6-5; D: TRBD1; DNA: TGTGCCAGCAGTTATCGGGACAGGGGGGGCTATGGCTACACCTTC; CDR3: CASSYRDRGGYGYTF
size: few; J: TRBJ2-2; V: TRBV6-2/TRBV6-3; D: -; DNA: TGTGCCAGCATCCTAACGGCAGGAACGAACACCGGGGAGCTGTTTTTT; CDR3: CASILTAGTNTGELFF
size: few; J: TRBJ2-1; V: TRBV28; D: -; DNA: TGTGCCAGCACCCTCGTGGGGGTCGGGACTCCGTTGAATGAGCAGTTCTTC; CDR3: CASTLVGVGTPLNEQFF
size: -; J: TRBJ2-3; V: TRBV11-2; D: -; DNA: TGTGCCAGCAGCTTACAGGCTGCATACACAGATACGCAGTATTTT; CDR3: CASSLQAAYTDTQYF
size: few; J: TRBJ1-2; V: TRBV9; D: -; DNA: TGTGCCAGCAGCGTAGCTGAGGGCACTAACTATGGCTACACCTTC; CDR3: CASSVAEGTNYGYTF
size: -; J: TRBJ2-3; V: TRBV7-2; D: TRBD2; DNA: TGTGCCAGCAACCCGGCTAGCGGGAGGGCCAGTTATACGCAGTATTTT; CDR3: CASNPASGRASYTQYF
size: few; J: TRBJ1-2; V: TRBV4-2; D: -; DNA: TGTGCCAGCAGCCAAGACGGCAGCCTCTCCGAATACGGCTACACCTTC; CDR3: CASSQDGSLSEYGYTF
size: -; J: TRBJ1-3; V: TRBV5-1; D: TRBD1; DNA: TGCGCCAGCAGCTTGGCCGGGACAGGGGCTGGAAACACCATATATTTT; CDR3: CASSLAGTGAGNTIYF
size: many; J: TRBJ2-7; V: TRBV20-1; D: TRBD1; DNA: TGCAGTGCTAGAGTTCCCTACGGGACAGTGGAGCAGTACTTC; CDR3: CSARVPYGTVEQYF
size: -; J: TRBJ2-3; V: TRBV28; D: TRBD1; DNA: TGTGCCAGCATTCAGGGGGCTACCACAGATACGCAGTATTTT; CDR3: CASIQGATTDTQYF
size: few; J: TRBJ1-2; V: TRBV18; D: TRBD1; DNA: TGTGCCAGCTCACCACCGGGACAGGCAGGTGGCTACACCTTC; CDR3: CASSPPGQAGGYTF
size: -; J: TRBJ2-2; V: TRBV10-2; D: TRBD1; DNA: TGCGCCAGCAGGGACCCGGGACAGTATAACACCGGGGAGCTGTTTTTT; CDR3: CASRDPGQYNTGELFF
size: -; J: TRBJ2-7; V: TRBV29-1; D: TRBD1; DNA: TGCAGCGTTAAAAGGGACAGGGGCGAGCAGTACTTC; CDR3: CSVKRDRGEQYF
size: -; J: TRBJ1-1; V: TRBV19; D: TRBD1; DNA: TGTGCCAGCCTTGGACAGGGGACGAACACTGAAGCTTTCTTT; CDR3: CASLGQGTNTEAFF
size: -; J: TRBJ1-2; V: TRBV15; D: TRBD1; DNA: TGTGCCACCAGCAGAACTCAGGGGGCTTACACCTTC; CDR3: CATSRTQGAYTF
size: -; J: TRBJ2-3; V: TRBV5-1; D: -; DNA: TGCGCCAGCAGCACGGAGAGTGTAGATACGCAGTATTTT; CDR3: CASSTESVDTQYF
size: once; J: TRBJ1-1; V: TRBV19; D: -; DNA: TGTGCCAGTAGTATGCCCACTGAAGCTTTCTTT; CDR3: CASSMPTEAFF
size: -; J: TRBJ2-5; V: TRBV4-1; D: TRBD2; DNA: TGCGCCAGCAGCCTTAGCGGGAGGGGTTGGCAAGAGACCCAGTACTTC; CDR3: CASSLSGRGWQETQYF
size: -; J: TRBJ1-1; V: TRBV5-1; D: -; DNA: TGCGCCAGCAGCTCCCGGGGCCACATTACTAACACTGAAGCTTTCTTT; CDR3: CASSSRGHITNTEAFF
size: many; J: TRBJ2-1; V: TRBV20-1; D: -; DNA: TGCAGTGCTTCACGGGGACAGGCGGGGGGGGAGCAGTTCTTC; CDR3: CSASRGQAGGEQFF
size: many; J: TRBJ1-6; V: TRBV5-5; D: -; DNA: TGTGCCAGCAGCTTGATGGGAGGGAAGGCCCTCCACTTT; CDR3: CASSLMGGKALHF
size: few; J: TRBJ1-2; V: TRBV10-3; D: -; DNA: TGTGCCATCAGTGCGGCGGGAAACTATGGCTACACCTTC; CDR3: CAISAAGNYGYTF
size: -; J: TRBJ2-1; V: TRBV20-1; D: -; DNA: TGCAGTGCTAGAGATTTAGTGACTTACAATGAGCAGTTCTTC; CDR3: CSARDLVTYNEQFF
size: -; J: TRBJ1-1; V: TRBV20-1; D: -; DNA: TGCAGTGCTAGACAGAGACCCTCTCAGAACACTGAAGCTTTCTTT; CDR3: CSARQRPSQNTEAFF
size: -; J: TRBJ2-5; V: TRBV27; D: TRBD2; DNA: TGTGCCAGCAGTTTATCGATGGGACTAGCGGAACAAGAGACCCAGCACTTC; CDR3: CASSLSMGLAEQETQHF
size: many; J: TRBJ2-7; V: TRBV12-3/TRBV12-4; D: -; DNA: TGTGCCAGCAGTTTGTTCGGGGCAAGCTACGAGCAGTACTTC; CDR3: CASSLFGASYEQYF
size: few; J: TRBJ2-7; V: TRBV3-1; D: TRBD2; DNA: TGTGCCAGCACGCTAGCGGGAGACGAGCAGTACTTC; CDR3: CASTLAGDEQYF
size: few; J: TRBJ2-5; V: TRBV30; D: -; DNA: TGTGCCTGGAGTGTACCCTCCCCGTTAGTGACCCAGTACTTC; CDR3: CAWSVPSPLVTQYF
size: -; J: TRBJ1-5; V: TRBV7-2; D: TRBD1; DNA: TGTGCCAGCAGCCGGGGACAGCGAAATAGCAATCAGCCCCAGCATTTT; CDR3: CASSRGQRNSNQPQHF
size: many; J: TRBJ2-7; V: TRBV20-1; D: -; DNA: TGCAGTGCTAGAGAGACAGGCGAGCAGTACTTC; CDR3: CSARETGEQYF
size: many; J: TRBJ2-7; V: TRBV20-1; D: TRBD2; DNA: TGCAGTGCTAGCACTAGCGGGAGGGCCTTTGGGGGCGAGCAGTACTTC; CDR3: CSASTSGRAFGGEQYF
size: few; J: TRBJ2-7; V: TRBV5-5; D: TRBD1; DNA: TGTGCCAGCAGCTTGGCCGGAGCAGGGGGTAGGTACGAGCAGTACTTC; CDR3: CASSLAGAGGRYEQYF
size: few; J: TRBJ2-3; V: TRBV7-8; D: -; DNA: TGTGCCAGCAGCTTAGCGTCGGGGAGTGGCACAGATACGCAGTATTTT; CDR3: CASSLASGSGTDTQYF
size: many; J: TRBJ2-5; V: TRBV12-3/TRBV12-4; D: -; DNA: TGTGCCAGCAGAGCTTTTCGGAGATCGGAGACCCAGTACTTC; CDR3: CASRAFRRSETQYF
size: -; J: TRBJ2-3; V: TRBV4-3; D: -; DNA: TGCGCCAGCAGCCAAGACGTCAGGGGAGGCACAGATACGCAGTATTTT; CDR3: CASSQDVRGGTDTQYF
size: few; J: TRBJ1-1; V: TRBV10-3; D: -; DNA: TGTGCCATCAGTGGGGCAGAAAACACTGAAGCTTTCTTT; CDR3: CAISGAENTEAFF
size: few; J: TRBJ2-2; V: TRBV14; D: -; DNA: TGTGCCAGCAGTCGGGCGGGGGCCACCGGGGAGCTGTTTTTT; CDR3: CASSRAGATGELFF
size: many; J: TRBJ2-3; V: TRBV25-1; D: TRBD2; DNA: TGTGCCAGCAGTGACACAACTAGCGGGAGGTCGGTAGATACGCAGTATTTT; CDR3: CASSDTTSGRSVDTQYF
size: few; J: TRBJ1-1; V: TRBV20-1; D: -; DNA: TGCAGTGCTAGAGATCCGGACAAGAACACTGAAGCTTTCTTT; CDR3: CSARDPDKNTEAFF
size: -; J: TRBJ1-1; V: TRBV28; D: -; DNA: TGTGCCAGTAATGTCAGGAACACTGAAGCTTTCTTT; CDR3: CASNVRNTEAFF
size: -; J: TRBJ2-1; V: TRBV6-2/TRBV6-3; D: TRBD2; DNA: TGTGCCAGCAGCGATTACGCCGGGACTAGCGGGAGTGAGCAGTTCTTC; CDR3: CASSDYAGTSGSEQFF
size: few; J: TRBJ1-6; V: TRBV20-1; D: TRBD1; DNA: TGCAGTGCTAGAGCTGTGGACAGGGGCTGGGATTCACCCCTCCACTTT; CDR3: CSARAVDRGWDSPLHF
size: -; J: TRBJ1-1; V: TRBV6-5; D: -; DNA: TGTGCCAGCAGTTTCACCGGGGGGTCCATCGGGAACACTGAAGCTTTCTTT; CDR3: CASSFTGGSIGNTEAFF
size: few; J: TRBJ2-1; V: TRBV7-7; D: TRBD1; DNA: TGTGCTAGCAGCTCCCGACAGGGGAGCTCCTACAATGAGCAGTTCTTC; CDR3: CASSSRQGSSYNEQFF
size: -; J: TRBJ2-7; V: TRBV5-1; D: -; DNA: TGCGCCAGCAGCTTGGATCAGGGTAGCTACGAGCAGTACTTC; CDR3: CASSLDQGSYEQYF
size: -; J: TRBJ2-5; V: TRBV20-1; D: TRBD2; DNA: TGCAGTGCTGGGACTAGCGGGGGCCAAAAGACCCAGTACTTC; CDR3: CSAGTSGGQKTQYF
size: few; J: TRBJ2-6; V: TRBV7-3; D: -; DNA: TGTGCCAGCAGCTCGGCGATGTCGGGGGCCAACGTCCTGACTTTC; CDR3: CASSSAMSGANVLTF
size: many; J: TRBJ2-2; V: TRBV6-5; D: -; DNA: TGTGCCAGCAACCCAGGCAACACCGGGGAGCTGTTTTTT; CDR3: CASNPGNTGELFF
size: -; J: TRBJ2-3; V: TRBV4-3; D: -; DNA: TGCGCCAGCAGCCAAGAAGGACACCCTGCCAGCACAGATACGCAGTATTTT; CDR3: CASSQEGHPASTDTQYF
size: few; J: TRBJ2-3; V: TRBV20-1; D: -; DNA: TGCAGTGCTAGTGGCGCGGGGTCCACAGATACGCAGTATTTT; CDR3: CSASGAGSTDTQYF
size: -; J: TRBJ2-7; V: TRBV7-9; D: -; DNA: TGTGCCAGCAGCTTAACCGACCCAGGCTTTGCCGAGCAGTACTTC; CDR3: CASSLTDPGFAEQYF
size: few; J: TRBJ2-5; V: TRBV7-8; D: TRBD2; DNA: TGTGCCAGCAGCTCGAGGACTAGCGGGAGTGGTGAGACCCAGTACTTC; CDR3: CASSSRTSGSGETQYF
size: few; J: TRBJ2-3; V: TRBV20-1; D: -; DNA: TGCAGTGCTATTGCGGGAGACAGGACAGATACGCAGTATTTT; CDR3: CSAIAGDRTDTQYF
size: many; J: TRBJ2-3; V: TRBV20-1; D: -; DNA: TGCAGTGCTAGAGATCGGCGACTAGGAGTGGATACGCAGTATTTT; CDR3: CSARDRRLGVDTQYF
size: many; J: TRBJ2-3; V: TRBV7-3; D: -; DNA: TGTGCCAGCACCTCCCGACGGCGGCATTCGGCTACGCAGTATTTT; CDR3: CASTSRRRHSATQYF
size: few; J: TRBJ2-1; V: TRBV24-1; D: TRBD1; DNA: TGTGCCACCAGCGCCGGGACAGGCTACAATGAGCAGTTCTTC; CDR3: CATSAGTGYNEQFF
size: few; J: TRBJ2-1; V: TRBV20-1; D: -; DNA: TGCAGTGCTAGAGATGTGGTCTACAATGAGCAGTTCTTC; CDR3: CSARDVVYNEQFF
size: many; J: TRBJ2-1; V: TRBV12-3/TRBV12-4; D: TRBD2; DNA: TGTGCCAGCAGTTTAGGACTAGCGGGCTGGGATGAGCAGTTCTTC; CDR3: CASSLGLAGWDEQFF